This TCR beta chain was captured by sequencing in a study of technical replicates of blood from a handful of donors. Method: immunoSEQ multiplex PCR; TCRdb's copy keeps in-frame clones and lacks some. The table records approximately 70,000 clones, roughly 91% of them present only once. The germline gives CDR1 SGHNT, CDR2 YENEEA. There are 14 residues in the CDR3. The ends were cut back, 4 bases at V and 9 bases at J, with 13 bases in the middle. The chain uses TRBV11-3 and TRBJ1-6; maybe TRBD1 (6 bases). The clonotype comes from a human donor in good health. Some clones in this sample may be carry-over from other donors' samples. The source material was T cells isolated from PBMCs. CDR3: CASSSQGQLSPLHF. The DNA of the CDR3 is TGTGCCAGCAGCTCTCAGGGGCAACTTTCACCCCTCCACTTT.